This TCR beta chain was identified during a study of beta chain features in type 1 diabetes. Overall study results and limits: Moderate but significant shortening of TCRB CDR3s was recorded in all four CD4+ subsets from Type 1 diabetes patients.

Looked up from germline, CDR1 is SGDLS and CDR2 is YYNGEE. This CDR3 has 15 residues. The V gene end was trimmed by 3 bases and the J gene end by 5 bases; junction bases not matched to a gene: 5. The whole isolated RNA underwent reverse transcription, so sequencing captured expressed TCRB transcripts. Regulatory, naive and central memory T cell samples averaged approximately 3.8 million reads. Method: immunoSEQ multiplex PCR; TCRdb's copy keeps in-frame clones and lacks some. The sample includes under 300,000 clones, around 14% of them seen just once. This clone came up a few times. Antigen unknown. The TCR sequence derives from a young man with type 1 diabetes. The sequencing input was naive CD4+ T cells from blood. The gene calls are TRBV9 and TRBJ1-2, with 12 nucleotides matching TRBD1. This CDR3 reads CASSGGTGGRYGYTF. CDR3 bases: TGTGCCAGCAGCGGCGGGACAGGGGGCCGGTATGGCTACACCTTC.